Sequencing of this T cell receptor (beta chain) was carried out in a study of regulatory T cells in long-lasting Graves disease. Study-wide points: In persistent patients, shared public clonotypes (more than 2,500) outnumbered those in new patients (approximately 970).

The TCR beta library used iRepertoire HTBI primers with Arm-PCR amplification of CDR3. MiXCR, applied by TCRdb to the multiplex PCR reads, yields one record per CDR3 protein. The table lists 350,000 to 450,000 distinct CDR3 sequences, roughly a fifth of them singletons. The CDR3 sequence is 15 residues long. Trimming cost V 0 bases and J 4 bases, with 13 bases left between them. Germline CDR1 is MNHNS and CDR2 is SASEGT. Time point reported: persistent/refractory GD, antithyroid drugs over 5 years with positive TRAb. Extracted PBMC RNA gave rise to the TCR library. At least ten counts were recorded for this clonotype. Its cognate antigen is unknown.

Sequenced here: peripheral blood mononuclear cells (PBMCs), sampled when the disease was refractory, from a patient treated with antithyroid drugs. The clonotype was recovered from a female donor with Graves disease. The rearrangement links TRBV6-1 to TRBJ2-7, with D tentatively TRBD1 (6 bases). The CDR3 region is CASSEAGQLPYEQYF. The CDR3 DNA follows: TGTGCCAGCAGTGAAGCTGGACAGCTACCTTACGAGCAGTACTTC.